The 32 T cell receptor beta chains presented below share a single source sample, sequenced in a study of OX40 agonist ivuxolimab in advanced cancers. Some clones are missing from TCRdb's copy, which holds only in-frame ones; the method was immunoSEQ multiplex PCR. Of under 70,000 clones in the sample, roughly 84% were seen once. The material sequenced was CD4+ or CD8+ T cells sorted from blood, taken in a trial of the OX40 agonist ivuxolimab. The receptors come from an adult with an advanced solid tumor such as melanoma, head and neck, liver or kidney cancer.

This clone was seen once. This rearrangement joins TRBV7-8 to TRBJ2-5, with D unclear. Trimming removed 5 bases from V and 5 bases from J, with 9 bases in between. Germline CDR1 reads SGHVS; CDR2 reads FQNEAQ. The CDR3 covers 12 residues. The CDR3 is CASSRSSETQYF. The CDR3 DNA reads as TGTGCCAGCAGCCGCTCGTCGGAGACCCAGTACTTC.

For the CDR3, the DNA is TGTGCCTGGACTCGGGGGAACAACGAGCAGTACTTC. Translated, it gives CAWTRGNNEQYF. The chain joins TRBV30 to TRBJ2-7; a weak D match, TRBD2 (6 bases). V was cut by 4 bases and J by 5 bases, with 12 bases left in between. The CDR3 covers 12 residues. CDR1 and CDR2 (germline): GTSNPN, SVGIG (reference sequence). The full variable domain, its missing parts supplied by reference TRBV30 and TRBJ2-7, is SQTIHQWPATLVQPVGSPLSLECTVEGTSNPNLYWYRQAAGRGLQLLFYSVGIGQISSEVPQNLSASRPQDRQFILSSKKLLLSDSGFYLCAWTRGNNEQYFGPGTRLTVT.

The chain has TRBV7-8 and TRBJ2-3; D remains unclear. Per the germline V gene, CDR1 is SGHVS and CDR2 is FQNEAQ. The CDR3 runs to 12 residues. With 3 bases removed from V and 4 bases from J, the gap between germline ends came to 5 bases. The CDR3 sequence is CASSFLSDTQYF. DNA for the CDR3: TGTGCCAGCAGCTTCCTCTCAGATACGCAGTATTTT.

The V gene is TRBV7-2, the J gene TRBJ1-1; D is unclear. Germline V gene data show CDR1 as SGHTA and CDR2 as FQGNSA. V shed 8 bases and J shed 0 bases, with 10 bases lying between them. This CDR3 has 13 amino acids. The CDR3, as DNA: TGTGCCAGCGGACCGCACGTGAACACTGAAGCTTTCTTT. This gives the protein CASGPHVNTEAFF.

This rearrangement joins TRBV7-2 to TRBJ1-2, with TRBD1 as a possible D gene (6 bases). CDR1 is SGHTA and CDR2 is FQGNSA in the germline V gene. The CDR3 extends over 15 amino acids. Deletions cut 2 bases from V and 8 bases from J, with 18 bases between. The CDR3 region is CASSLRGAQVSGYTF. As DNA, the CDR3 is TGTGCCAGCAGCTTACGGGGGGCGCAGGTTTCCGGCTACACCTTC.

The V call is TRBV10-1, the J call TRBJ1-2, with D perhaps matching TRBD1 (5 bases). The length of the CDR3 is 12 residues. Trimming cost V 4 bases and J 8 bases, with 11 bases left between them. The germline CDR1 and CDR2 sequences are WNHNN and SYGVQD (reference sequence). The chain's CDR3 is CASSGQGEGYTF. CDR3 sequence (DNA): TGCGCCAGCAGTGGGCAGGGTGAAGGCTACACCTTC.

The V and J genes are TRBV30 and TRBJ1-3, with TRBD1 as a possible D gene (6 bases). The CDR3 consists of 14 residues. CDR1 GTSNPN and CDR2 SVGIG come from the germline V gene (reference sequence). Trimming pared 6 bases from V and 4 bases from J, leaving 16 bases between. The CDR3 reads CACSTGTPGNTIYF. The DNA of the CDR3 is TGTGCCTGTTCCACAGGGACGCCCGGAAACACCATATATTTT.

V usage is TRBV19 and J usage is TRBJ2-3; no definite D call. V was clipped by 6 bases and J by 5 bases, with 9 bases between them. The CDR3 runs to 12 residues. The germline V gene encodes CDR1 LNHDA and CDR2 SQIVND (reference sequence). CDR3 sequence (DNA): TGTGCCAGTAGCCCCCGTCGAGATACGCAGTATTTT. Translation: CASSPRRDTQYF.

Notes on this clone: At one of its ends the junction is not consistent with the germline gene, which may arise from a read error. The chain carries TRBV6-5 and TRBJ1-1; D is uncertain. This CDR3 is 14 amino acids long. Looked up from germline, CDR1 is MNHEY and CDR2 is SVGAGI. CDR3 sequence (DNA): TGTGCCATCAGTGAGGAACCGGGATCCACTGAAGCTTTCTTT. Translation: CAISEEPGSTEAFF.

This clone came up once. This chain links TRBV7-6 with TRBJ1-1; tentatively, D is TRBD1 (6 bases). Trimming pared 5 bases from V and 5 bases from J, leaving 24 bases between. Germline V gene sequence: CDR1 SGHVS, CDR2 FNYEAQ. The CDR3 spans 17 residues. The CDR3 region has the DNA TGTGCCAGCAGCCAACCGGACAGTTCAGGCGGAGTTACTGAAGCTTTCTTT. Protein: CASSQPDSSGGVTEAFF.

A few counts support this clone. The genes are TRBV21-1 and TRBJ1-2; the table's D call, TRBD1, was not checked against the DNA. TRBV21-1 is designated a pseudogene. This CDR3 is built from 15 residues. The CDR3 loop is CASSKAPDRNYGYTF. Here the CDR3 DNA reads TGTGCCAGCAGCAAAGCACCCGACAGGAACTATGGCTACACCTTC.

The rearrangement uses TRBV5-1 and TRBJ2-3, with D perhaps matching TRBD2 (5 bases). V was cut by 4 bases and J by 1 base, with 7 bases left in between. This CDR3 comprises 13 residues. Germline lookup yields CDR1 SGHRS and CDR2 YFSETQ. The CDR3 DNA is TGCGCCAGCAGCCCCGGGGGCACAGATACGCAGTATTTT. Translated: CASSPGGTDTQYF. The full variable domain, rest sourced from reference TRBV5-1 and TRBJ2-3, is KAGVTQTPRYLIKTRGQQVTLSCSPISGHRSVSWYQQTPGQGLQFLFEYFSETQRNKGNFPGRFSGRQFSNSRSEMNVSTLELGDSALYLCASSPGGTDTQYFGPGTRLTVL.

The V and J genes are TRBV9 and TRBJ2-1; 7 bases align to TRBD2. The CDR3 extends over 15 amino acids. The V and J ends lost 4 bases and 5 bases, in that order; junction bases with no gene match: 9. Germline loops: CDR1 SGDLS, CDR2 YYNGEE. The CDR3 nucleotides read TGTGCCAGCAGCCCACTAGGGAGGGAGGACAATGAGCAGTTCTTC. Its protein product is CASSPLGREDNEQFF. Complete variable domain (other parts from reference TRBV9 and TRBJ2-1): DSGVTQTPKHLITATGQRVTLRCSPRSGDLSVYWYQQSLDQGLQFLIQYYNGEERAKGNILERFSAQQFPDLHSELNLSSLELGDSALYFCASSPLGREDNEQFFGPGTRLTVL.

The DNA for the CDR3 is TGTGCCAGCAGCTTACTTAGGAACAGCGAGCAGTTCTTC. As protein: CASSLLRNSEQFF. V is TRBV7-3 and J is TRBJ2-1; D unclear. Trimming removed 2 bases at V and 10 bases at J, with 12 bases between. This CDR3 is built from 13 residues. Germline V gene sequence: CDR1 SGHTA, CDR2 FQGTGA. The complete variable domain, with remaining parts taken from reference TRBV7-3 and TRBJ2-1, reads GAGVSQTPSNKVTEKGKYVELRCDPISGHTALYWYRQSLGQGPEFLIYFQGTGAADDSGLPNDRFFAVRPEGSVSTLKIQRTERGDSAVYLCASSLLRNSEQFFGPGTRLTVL.

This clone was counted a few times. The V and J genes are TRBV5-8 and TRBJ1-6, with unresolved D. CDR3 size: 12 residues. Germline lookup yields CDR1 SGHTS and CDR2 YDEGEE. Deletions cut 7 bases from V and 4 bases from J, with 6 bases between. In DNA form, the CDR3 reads TGTGCCAGCGGGATTTATAATTCACCCCTCCACTTT. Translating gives CASGIYNSPLHF.

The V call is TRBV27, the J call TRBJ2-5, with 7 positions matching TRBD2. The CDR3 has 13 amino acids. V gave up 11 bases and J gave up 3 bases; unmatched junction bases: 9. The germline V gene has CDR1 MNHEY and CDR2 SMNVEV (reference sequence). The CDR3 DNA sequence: TGTGCCCCCCGTGTGGGGGGGAAAGAGACCCAGTACTTC. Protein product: CAPRVGGKETQYF.

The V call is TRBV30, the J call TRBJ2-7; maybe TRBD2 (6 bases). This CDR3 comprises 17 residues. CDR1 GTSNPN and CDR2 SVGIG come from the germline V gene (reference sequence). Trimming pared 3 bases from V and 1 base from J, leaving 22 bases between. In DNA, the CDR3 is TGTGCCTGGAGGGCCTTTGGCGGAGGGCCACTGTCCTACGAGCAGTACTTC. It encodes CAWRAFGGGPLSYEQYF. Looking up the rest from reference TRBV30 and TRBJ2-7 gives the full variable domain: SQTIHQWPATLVQPVGSPLSLECTVEGTSNPNLYWYRQAAGRGLQLLFYSVGIGQISSEVPQNLSASRPQDRQFILSSKKLLLSDSGFYLCAWRAFGGGPLSYEQYFGPGTRLTVT.

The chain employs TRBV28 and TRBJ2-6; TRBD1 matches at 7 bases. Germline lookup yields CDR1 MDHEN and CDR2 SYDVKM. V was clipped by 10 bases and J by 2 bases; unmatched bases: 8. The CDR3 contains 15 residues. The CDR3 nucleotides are TGTGCCACCGGGGACAGAACCACTGGGGCCAACGTCCTGACTTTC. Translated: CATGDRTTGANVLTF.

The CDR3 here is CASSSPGTARYEQYF. For the CDR3, the DNA is TGTGCCAGCAGTTCCCCCGGGACAGCGAGGTACGAGCAGTACTTC. The chain couples TRBV27 to TRBJ2-7, with 7 bases fitting TRBD1. CDR3 length: 15 residues. The V gene end was trimmed by 4 bases and the J gene end by 4 bases; junction bases not matched to a gene: 10. The germline V gene encodes CDR1 MNHEY and CDR2 SMNVEV (reference sequence).

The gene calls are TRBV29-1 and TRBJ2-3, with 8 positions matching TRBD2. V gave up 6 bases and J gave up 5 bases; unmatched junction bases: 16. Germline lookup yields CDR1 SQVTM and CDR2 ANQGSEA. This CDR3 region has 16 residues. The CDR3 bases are TGCAGCGTGGTCCTTCTTAGCGGGATTCAGGGAGATACGCAGTATTTT. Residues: CSVVLLSGIQGDTQYF.

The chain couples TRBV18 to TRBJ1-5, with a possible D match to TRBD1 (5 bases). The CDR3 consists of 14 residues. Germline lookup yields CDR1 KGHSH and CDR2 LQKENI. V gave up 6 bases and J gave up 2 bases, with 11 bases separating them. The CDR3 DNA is TGTGCCAGCTCCGCGTCGGGGGGCAATCAGCCCCAGCATTTT. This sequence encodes CASSASGGNQPQHF.

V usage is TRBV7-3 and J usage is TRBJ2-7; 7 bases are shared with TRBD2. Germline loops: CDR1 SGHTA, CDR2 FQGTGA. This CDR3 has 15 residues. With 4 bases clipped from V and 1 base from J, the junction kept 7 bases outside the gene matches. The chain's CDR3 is CASSSSGGTSYEQYF. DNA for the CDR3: TGTGCCAGCAGCTCTAGCGGAGGAACATCCTACGAGCAGTACTTC.

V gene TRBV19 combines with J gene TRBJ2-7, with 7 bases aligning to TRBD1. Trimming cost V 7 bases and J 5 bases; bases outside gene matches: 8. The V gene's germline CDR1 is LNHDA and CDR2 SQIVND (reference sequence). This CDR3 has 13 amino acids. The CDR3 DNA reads TGTGCCAGTACCCGAACAGGGGCCGACGAGCAGTACTTC. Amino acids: CASTRTGADEQYF.

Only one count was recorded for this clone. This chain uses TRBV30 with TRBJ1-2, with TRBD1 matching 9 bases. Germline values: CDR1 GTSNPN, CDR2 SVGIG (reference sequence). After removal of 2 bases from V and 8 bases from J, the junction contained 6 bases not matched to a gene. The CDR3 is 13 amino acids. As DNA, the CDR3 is TGTGCCTGGAGTAACAGGGGGCGGCGAGGCTACACCTTC. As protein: CAWSNRGRRGYTF.

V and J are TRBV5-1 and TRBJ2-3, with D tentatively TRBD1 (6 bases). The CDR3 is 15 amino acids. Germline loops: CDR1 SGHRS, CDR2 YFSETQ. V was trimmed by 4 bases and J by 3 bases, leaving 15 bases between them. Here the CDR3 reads CASSVGQGGTDTQYF. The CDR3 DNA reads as TGCGCCAGCAGCGTGGGACAAGGGGGAACAGATACGCAGTATTTT.

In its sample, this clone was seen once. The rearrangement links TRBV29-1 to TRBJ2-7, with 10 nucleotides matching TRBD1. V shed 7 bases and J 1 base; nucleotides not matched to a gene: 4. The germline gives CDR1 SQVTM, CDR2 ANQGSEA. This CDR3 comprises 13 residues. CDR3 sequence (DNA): TGCAGCGCTGAGGGACAGGGGTCCTACGAGCAGTACTTC. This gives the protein CSAEGQGSYEQYF.

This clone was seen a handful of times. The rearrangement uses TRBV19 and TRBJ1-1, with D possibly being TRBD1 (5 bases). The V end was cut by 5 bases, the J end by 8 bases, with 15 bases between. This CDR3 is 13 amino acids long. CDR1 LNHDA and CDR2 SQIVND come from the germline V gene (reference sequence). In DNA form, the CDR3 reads TGTGCCAGTAGTTCCCAAGGGGTATTGGAAGCTTTCTTT. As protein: CASSSQGVLEAFF.

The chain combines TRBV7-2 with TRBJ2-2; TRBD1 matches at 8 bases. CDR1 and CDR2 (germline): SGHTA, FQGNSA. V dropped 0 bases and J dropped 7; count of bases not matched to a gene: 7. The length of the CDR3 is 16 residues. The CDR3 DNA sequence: TGTGCCAGCAGCTTAGCGGCAGGGGGCGCAGGCGGGGAGCTGTTTTTT. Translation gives CASSLAAGGAGGELFF.

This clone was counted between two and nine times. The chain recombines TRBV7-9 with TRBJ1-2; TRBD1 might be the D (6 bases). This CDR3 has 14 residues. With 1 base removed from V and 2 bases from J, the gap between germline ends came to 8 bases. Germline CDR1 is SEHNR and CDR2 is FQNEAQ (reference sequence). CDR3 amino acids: CASSLDQGNYGYTF. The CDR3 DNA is TGTGCCAGCAGCTTAGATCAGGGGAACTATGGCTACACCTTC.

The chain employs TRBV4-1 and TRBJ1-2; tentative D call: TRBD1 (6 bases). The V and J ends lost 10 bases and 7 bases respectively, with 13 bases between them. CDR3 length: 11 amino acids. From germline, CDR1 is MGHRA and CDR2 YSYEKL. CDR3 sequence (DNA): TGCGCCACGGCAGGGGTGGGTGGCTACACCTTC. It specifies CATAGVGGYTF.

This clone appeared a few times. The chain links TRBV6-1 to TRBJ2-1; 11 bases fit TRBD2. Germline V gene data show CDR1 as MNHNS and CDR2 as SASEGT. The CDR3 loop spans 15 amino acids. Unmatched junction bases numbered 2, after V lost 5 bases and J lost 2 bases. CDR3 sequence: CASSLTSGAYNEQFF. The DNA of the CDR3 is TGTGCCAGCAGTTTGACTAGCGGGGCCTACAATGAGCAGTTCTTC.

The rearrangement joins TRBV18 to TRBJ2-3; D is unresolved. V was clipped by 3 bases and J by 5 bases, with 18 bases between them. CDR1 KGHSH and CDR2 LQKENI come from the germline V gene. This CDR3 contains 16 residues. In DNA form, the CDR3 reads TGTGCCAGCTCACCTACGGGCTCCCTAAGGGTAGATACGCAGTATTTT. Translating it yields CASSPTGSLRVDTQYF.